This T cell receptor beta chain appears in the sequencing data of a study of cytomegalovirus exposure and HLA in healthy donors. Whole-study results and caveats: Researchers catalogued over 150 TCR beta chains as cytomegalovirus-associated. Through in vitro validation, three CMV-associated chains were shown to be specific for CMV antigens. Clusters of TCRs from the first cohort tended to co-occur in the 120 or so validation repertoires (as a later analysis found).

The method was immunoSEQ multiplex PCR; TCRdb's version includes in-frame clones alone and lacks a portion of them. In the table there are over 150,000 clones, roughly 91% of which are singletons. Germline V gives CDR1 MDHEN, CDR2 SYDVKM. This CDR3 is 13 amino acids long. J gave up 5 bases and V 6 bases, and 2 bases lay outside the gene matches. Concerning this clone itself: As yet, its antigen is unknown.

The sequenced material came from PBMCs. The TCR sequence derives from a woman aged 18-29 years in good health and CMV-seropositive. The chain employs TRBV28 and TRBJ1-1; 11 nucleotides match TRBD1. The CDR3 reads CASRGQGETEAFF. CDR3 DNA sequence: TGTGCCAGCAGGGGACAGGGGGAAACTGAAGCTTTCTTT.